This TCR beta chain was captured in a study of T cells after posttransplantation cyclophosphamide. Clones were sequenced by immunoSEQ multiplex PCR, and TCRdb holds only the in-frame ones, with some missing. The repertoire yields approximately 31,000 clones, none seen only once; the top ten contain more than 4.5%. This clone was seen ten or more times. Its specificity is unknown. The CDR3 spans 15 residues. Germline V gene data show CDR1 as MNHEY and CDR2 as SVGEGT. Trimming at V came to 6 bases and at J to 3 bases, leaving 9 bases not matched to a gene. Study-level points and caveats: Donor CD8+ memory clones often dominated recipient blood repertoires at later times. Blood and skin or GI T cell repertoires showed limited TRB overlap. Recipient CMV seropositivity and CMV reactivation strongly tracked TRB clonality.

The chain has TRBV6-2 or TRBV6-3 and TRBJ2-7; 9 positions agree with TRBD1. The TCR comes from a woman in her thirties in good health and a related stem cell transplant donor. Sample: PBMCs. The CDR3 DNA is TGTGCCAGCAGGGAACCGGGACAGGGACACTACGAGCAGTACTTC. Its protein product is CASREPGQGHYEQYF.